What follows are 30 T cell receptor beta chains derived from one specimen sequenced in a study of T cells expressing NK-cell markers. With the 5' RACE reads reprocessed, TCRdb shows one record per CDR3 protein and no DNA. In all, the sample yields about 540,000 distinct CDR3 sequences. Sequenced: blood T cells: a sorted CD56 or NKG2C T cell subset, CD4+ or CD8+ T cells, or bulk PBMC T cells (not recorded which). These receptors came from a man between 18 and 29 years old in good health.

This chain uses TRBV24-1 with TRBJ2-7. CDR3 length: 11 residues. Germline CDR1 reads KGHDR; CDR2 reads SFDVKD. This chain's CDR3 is CAISDAYEQYF.

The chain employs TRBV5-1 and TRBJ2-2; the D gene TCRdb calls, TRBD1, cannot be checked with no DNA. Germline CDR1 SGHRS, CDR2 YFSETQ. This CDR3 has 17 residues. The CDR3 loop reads CASTHQTRGTKAGELFF.

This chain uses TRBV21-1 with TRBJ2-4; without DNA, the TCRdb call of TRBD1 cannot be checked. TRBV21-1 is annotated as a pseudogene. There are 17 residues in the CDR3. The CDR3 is CASSKVVERGPKNIQYF.

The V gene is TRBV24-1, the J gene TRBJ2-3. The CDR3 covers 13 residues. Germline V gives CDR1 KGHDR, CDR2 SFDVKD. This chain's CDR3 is CATSSNRGDTQYF.

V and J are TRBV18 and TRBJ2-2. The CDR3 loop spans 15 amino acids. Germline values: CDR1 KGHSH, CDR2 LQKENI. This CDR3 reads CASSPVLSNTGELFF.

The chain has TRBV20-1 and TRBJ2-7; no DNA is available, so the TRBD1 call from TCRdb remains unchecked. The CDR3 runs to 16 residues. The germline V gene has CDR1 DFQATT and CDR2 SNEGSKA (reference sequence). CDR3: CSASWPRSGNSYEQYF.

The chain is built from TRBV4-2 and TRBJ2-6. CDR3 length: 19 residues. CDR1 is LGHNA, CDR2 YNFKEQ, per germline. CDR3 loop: CASSQESPGLSSGANVLTF.

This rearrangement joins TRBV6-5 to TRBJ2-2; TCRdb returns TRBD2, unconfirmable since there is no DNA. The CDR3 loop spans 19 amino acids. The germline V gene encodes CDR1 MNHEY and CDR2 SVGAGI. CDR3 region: CASSYSRVSISGAMRELFF.

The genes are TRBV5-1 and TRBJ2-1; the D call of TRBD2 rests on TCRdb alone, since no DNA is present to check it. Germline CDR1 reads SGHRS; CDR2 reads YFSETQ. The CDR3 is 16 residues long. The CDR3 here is CASSTGTSGSRYEQFF.

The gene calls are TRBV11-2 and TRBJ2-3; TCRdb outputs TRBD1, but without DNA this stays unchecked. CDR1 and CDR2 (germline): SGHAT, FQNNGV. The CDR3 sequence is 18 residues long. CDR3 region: CASSLDPWAGITTDTQYF.

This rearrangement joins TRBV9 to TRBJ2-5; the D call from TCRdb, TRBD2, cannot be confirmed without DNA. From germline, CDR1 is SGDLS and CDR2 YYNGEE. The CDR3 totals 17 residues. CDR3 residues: CASSVFGTSGSQETQYF.

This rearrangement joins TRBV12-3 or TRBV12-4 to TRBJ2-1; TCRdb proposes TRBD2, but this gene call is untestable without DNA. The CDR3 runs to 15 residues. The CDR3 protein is CASSSLAGSINEQFF.

Here the CDR3 reads CASSTGTGSSETQYF. The V and J genes are TRBV12-3 or TRBV12-4 and TRBJ2-5; checking the TCRdb D call of TRBD1 is not possible without DNA. This CDR3 is built from 15 residues.

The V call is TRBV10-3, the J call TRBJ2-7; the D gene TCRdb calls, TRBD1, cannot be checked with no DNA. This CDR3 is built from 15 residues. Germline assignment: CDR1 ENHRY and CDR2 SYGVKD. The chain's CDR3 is CAISFGDRLSDEQYF.

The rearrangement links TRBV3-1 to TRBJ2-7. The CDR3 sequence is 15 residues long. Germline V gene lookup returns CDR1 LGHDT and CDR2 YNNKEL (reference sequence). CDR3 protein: CASSPTGAITYEQYF.

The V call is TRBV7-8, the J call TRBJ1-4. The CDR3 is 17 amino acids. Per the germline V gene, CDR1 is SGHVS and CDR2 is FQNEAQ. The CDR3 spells CASSPLLFGGGGEKLFF.

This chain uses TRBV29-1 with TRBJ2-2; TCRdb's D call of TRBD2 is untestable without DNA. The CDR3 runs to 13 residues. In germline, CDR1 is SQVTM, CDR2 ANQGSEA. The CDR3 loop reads CSASGRYTGELFF.

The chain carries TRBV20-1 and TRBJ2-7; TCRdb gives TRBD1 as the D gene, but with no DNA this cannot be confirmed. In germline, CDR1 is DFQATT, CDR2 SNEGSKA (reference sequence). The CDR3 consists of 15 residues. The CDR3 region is CSARDHRGRSYEQYF.

CDR3 sequence reads: CASTAEGVAGRETQYF. The chain has TRBV12-3 or TRBV12-4 and TRBJ2-5; TCRdb reports TRBD2, a call that lacks DNA to check it against. This CDR3 spans 16 amino acids.

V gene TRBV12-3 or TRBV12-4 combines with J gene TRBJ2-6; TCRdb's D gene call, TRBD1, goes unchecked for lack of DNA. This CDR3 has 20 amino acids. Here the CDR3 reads CASKLAPGTGVFSGANVLTF.

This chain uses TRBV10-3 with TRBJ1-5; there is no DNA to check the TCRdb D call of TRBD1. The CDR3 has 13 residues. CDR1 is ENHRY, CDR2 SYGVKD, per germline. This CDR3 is CANSDREGQPQHF.

The CDR3 is CASSERILAGGTDTQYF. V usage is TRBV7-6 and J usage is TRBJ2-3; there is no DNA to check the TCRdb D call of TRBD2. The germline V gene has CDR1 SGHVS and CDR2 FNYEAQ. The CDR3 contains 17 residues.

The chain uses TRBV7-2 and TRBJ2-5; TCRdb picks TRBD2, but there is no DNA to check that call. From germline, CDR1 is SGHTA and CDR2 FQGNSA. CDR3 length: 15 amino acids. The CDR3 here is CASSFEPRRGETQYF.

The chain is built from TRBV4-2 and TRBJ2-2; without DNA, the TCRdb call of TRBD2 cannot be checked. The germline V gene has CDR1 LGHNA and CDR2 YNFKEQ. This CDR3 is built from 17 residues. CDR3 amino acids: CASSQESAHIPYGELFF.

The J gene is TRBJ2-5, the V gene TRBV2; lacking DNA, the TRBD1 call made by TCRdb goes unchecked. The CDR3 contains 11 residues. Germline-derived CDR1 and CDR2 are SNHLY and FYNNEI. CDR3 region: CASRITGALDF.

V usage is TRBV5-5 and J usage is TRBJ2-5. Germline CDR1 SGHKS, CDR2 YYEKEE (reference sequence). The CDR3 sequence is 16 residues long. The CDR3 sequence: CASSSPLEMPALTQYF.

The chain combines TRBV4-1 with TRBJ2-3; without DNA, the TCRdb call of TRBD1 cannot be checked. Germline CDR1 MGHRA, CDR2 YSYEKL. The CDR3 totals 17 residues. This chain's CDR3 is CASSQVTGARGTDTQYF.

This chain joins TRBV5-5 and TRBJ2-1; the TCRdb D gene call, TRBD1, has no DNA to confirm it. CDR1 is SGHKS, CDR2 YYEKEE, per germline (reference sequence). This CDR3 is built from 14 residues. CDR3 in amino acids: CASSSGGQYNEQFF.

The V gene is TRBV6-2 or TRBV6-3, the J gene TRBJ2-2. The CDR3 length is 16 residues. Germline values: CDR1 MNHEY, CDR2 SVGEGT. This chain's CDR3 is CASSPRLDLFTGELFF.

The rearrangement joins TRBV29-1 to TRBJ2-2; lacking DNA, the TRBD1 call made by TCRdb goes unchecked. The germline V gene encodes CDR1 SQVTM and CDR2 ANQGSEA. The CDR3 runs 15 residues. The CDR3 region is CSVESPGGNTGELFF.